Listed below are T cell receptor beta chains from one sample, sequenced in a study of technical replicates of blood from several donors. Profiling relied on immunoSEQ multiplex PCR, and the TCRdb table lists in-frame clones only, not all of them. The sample includes roughly 70,000 clones, approximately 93% of them seen just once. The sample taken for sequencing was T cells isolated from PBMCs. These receptors were taken from a human donor in good health. CDR3s include the opening cysteine and the closing phenylalanine or tryptophan. D genes are given only for firm matches.

j_gene	v_gene	d_gene	CDR3aa	CDR3nt
TRBJ2-1	TRBV4-2	TRBD2	CASSQESTSAYNEQFF	TGTGCCAGCAGCCAAGAGTCGACTAGCGCGTACAATGAGCAGTTCTTC
TRBJ2-1	TRBV7-9	.	CASSSGQSSYNEQFF	TGTGCCAGCAGCTCTGGACAGAGCTCCTACAATGAGCAGTTCTTC
TRBJ1-5	TRBV19	.	CASIPVGGGPQHF	TGTGCCAGTATCCCCGTGGGTGGCGGGCCCCAGCATTTT
TRBJ1-5	TRBV10-3	.	CASKPRVGDQPQHF	TGTGCCAGCAAGCCGAGAGTCGGAGATCAGCCCCAGCATTTT
TRBJ2-3	TRBV18	TRBD2	CASTPGLDPDTQYF	TGTGCCAGTACTCCGGGACTAGACCCAGATACGCAGTATTTT
TRBJ2-4	TRBV6-4	TRBD1	CASSEFTGGGIQYF	TGTGCCAGCAGTGAATTTACAGGGGGTGGCATTCAGTACTTC
TRBJ1-1	TRBV30	.	CAWRGGEGSEAFF	TGTGCCTGGAGAGGGGGTGAAGGTTCTGAAGCTTTCTTT
TRBJ2-1	TRBV5-4	.	CASSGGTPEQFF	TGTGCCAGCAGCGGCGGGACTCCCGAGCAGTTCTTC
TRBJ2-2	TRBV7-5	.	CVRPQGAGGELFF	TGTGTCAGGCCACAGGGGGCTGGCGGGGAGCTGTTTTTT
TRBJ2-7	TRBV5-4	.	CASSLSPEDEQYF	TGTGCCAGCAGCTTGTCCCCGGAGGACGAGCAGTACTTC
TRBJ1-2	TRBV4-1	.	CASSQGTSYGYTF	TGCGCCAGCAGCCAAGGGACAAGCTATGGCTACACCTTC
TRBJ2-1	TRBV5-6	TRBD2	CASSKTSGNIGEQFF	TGTGCCAGCAGCAAAACTAGCGGGAATATTGGTGAGCAGTTCTTC
TRBJ2-3	TRBV11-2	TRBD1	CASTLGTGFADTQYF	TGTGCCAGCACCCTAGGGACAGGGTTCGCAGATACGCAGTATTTT